The 8 T cell receptor beta chains in this list originate from one sample, sequenced in a study of post-analysis software for immune sequencing data. The study's findings and limits: Roughly 5 TRBV segments, TRBV5-6, TRBV5-1 and TRBV20-1 among them, were found more frequent in patients than controls.

Unique molecular identifiers had been added to the TCR beta cDNA libraries. Using its own MiXCR run on the PCR reads, TCRdb lists one record per CDR3 protein. This table holds some 890,000 distinct CDR3 sequences, around 50% found once. No antigen has been assigned to these receptors. Sequenced material: blood. Receptors were obtained from a girl aged 5-17 years with multiple sclerosis.

On this clonotype: One junction end disagrees with the germline gene, perhaps due to a read error. The V and J genes are TRBV29-1 and TRBJ2-2; TRBD2 matches 14 bases. Germline CDR1 is SQVTM and CDR2 is ANQGSEA. This CDR3 has 15 residues. The CDR3 DNA reads as TGCAGCGCCGGGACTAGCGGGAGCAACACCGGGGAACTGTTTTTT. Its protein product is CSAGTSGSNTGELFF.

V gene TRBV7-8 combines with J gene TRBJ2-6; the D is unclear. CDR3 length: 17 residues. Per the germline V gene, CDR1 is SGHVS and CDR2 is FQNEAQ. Trimming left V 2 bases short and J 2 bases short, with 13 bases between. This CDR3 reads CASSLRATSPGANVLTF. CDR3 DNA: TGTGCCAGCAGCTTACGTGCCACTTCCCCTGGGGCCAACGTCCTGACTTTC.

This clonotype was detected only a few times. V usage is TRBV5-1 and J usage is TRBJ2-7, with D uncertain. This CDR3 has 13 amino acids. Trimming pared 0 bases from V and 5 bases from J, leaving 9 bases between. Per germline, CDR1 SGHRS and CDR2 YFSETQ. CDR3 in DNA: TGCGCCAGCAGCTTGGTGGGGAACCACGAGCAGTACTTC. This gives the protein CASSLVGNHEQYF.

The table lists this clonotype with a few counts. The rearrangement uses TRBV7-2 and TRBJ2-5; 11 nucleotides align to TRBD1. This CDR3 is built from 15 residues. Germline-derived CDR1 and CDR2 are SGHTA and FQGNSA. With V trimmed by 1 base and J by 5 bases, 3 bases remained unmatched. CDR3 nucleotide sequence: TGTGCCAGCAGCTTAGGGACAGGGGGCAGTGAGACCCAGTACTTC. This sequence encodes CASSLGTGGSETQYF.

This chain connects TRBV29-1 to TRBJ1-2; D call uncertain. Looked up from germline, CDR1 is SQVTM and CDR2 is ANQGSEA. This CDR3 is 14 amino acids long. Trimming took 7 bases from V and 8 from J, leaving 23 bases between them. This chain's CDR3 is CSATDRSPVKGYTF. The CDR3 DNA is TGCAGCGCAACCGACCGTTCCCCAGTTAAAGGCTACACCTTC. Looking up the rest from reference TRBV29-1 and TRBJ1-2 gives the full variable domain: SAVISQKPSRDICQRGTSLTIQCQVDSQVTMMFWYRQQPGQSLTLIATANQGSEATYESGFVIDKFPISRPNLTFSTLTVSNMSPEDSSIYLCSATDRSPVKGYTFGSGTRLTVV.

The gene calls are TRBV5-1 and TRBJ2-1; TRBD1 might be the D (6 bases). The CDR3 loop spans 15 amino acids. Trimming took 1 base from V and 9 from J, leaving 17 bases between them. Germline V gene sequence: CDR1 SGHRS, CDR2 YFSETQ. CDR3 bases: TGCGCCAGCAGCTTGTCGGACAGTGGGGTTGGTGAGCAGTTCTTC. Translation: CASSLSDSGVGEQFF.

This chain joins TRBV20-1 and TRBJ2-1; D is perhaps TRBD1 (6 bases). The tail of the sequence fits TRBJ2-7 better, so the J call may be wrong. This CDR3 comprises 14 residues. In germline, CDR1 is DFQATT, CDR2 SNEGSKA (reference sequence). CDR3: CSARPGTFSGEQYF. CDR3 DNA: TGCAGTGCTAGGCCCGGGACATTCTCCGGCGAGCAGTACTTC.

The V and J genes are TRBV20-1 and TRBJ2-7; D might be TRBD2 (5 bases). The CDR3 is 13 residues long. Germline V lookup: CDR1 DFQATT, CDR2 SNEGSKA (reference sequence). V was cut by 4 bases and J by 1 base, with 11 bases left in between. The CDR3 DNA follows: TGCAGTGCTATGGCGAGGGAATCCTACGAGCAGTACTTC. Protein: CSAMARESYEQYF.